What follows are 16 T cell receptor beta chains derived from one specimen sequenced in a study of blood T cell repertoires in COVID-19. Here immunoSEQ multiplex PCR was the method, and the copy in TCRdb shows in-frame clones only, minus some. This sample carries over 100,000 clones, approximately 90% of them seen once, and the ten largest clones take about 18%. The source material was peripheral blood. Receptors were obtained from a human donor with acute or convalescent COVID-19. The donor label of this sample is uncertain.

This chain connects TRBV11-3 to TRBJ1-5, with a tentative D call TRBD1 (5 bases). The CDR3 has 16 residues. Deletions cut 5 bases from V and 0 bases from J, with 14 bases between. Germline CDR1 reads SGHNT; CDR2 reads YENEEA. CDR3 coding DNA: TGTGCCAGCAGCGAAGACAGCAATAATAGCAATCAGCCCCAGCATTTT. Translation: CASSEDSNNSNQPQHF.

The chain has TRBV29-1 and TRBJ1-2; possible D gene TRBD1, 5 bases. The CDR3 loop spans 15 amino acids. CDR1 is SQVTM, CDR2 ANQGSEA, per germline. Trimming shortened V by 7 bases and J by 0 bases, and 18 bases separated the two germline ends. Here the CDR3 DNA reads TGCAGCGGGGGCCTGCGGCCGTTGACTAACTATGGCTACACCTTC. This gives the protein CSGGLRPLTNYGYTF.

CDR3 loop: CASNQSGRETQYF. The DNA for the CDR3 is TGTGCCAGCAACCAAAGCGGGCGGGAGACCCAGTACTTC. This chain uses TRBV7-2 with TRBJ2-5; a weak D match, TRBD2 (6 bases). V lost 7 bases and J 5 bases, leaving 14 bases between the germline ends. There are 13 residues in the CDR3. In germline, CDR1 is SGHTA, CDR2 FQGNSA.

Here the CDR3 reads CAWSVVSGIGANVLTF. The CDR3 DNA sequence: TGTGCCTGGAGTGTAGTCTCAGGGATTGGGGCCAACGTCCTGACTTTC. This sequence joins TRBV30 and TRBJ2-6; possible D gene TRBD1, 5 bases. The CDR3 is 16 residues long. V was pared by 0 bases and J by 3 bases, with 12 bases between. Germline V CDR1 and CDR2: GTSNPN, SVGIG (reference sequence).

This clone is a singleton in its sample. The J gene is TRBJ2-7, the V gene TRBV2; the match to TRBD1 covers 8 bases. This CDR3 has 13 residues. From germline, CDR1 is SNHLY and CDR2 FYNNEI. Unmatched junction bases numbered 3, after V lost 6 bases and J lost 2 bases. CDR3 residues: CASRGQETYEQYF. For the CDR3, the DNA is TGTGCCAGCAGGGGACAGGAGACCTACGAGCAGTACTTC.

J is TRBJ1-4 and V is TRBV4-3; D not resolved. Trimming took off 1 base at V and 3 bases at J, with 9 bases between the two ends. The CDR3 runs to 15 residues. Germline loops: CDR1 LGHNA, CDR2 YSLEER. DNA for the CDR3: TGCGCCAGCAGCCAAGGGGCAGCCTCTAATGAAAAACTGTTTTTT. It translates to CASSQGAASNEKLFF.

The J gene is TRBJ1-4, the V gene TRBV5-1; tentatively, D is TRBD1 (6 bases). Germline CDR1 SGHRS, CDR2 YFSETQ. The CDR3 extends over 15 amino acids. V lost 1 base and J 6 bases, leaving 13 bases between the germline ends. The CDR3 region is CASSLSPRGDEKLFF. The CDR3 nucleotides read TGCGCCAGCAGCTTGTCTCCCAGGGGTGATGAAAAACTGTTTTTT.

The V call is TRBV10-3, the J call TRBJ1-5; 8 bases line up with TRBD1. The V gene end was trimmed by 9 bases and the J gene end by 2 bases; junction bases not matched to a gene: 6. Germline V gene lookup returns CDR1 ENHRY and CDR2 SYGVKD. There are 14 residues in the CDR3. The CDR3 region has the DNA TGTGCCATTGGGACAGGTGACCGCAATCAGCCCCAGCATTTT. As protein: CAIGTGDRNQPQHF.

In nucleotides, the CDR3 is TGTGCCAGCAGGGTTTGGACAGGACCCGGGGGTAATTCACCCCTCCACTTT. It yields the protein CASRVWTGPGGNSPLHF. The gene calls are TRBV7-2 and TRBJ1-6; 7 nucleotides align to TRBD1. Germline assignment: CDR1 SGHTA and CDR2 FQGNSA. After removal of 6 bases from V and 6 bases from J, the junction contained 14 bases not matched to a gene. The CDR3 is 17 residues long.

The chain links TRBV13 to TRBJ2-7; maybe TRBD1 (5 bases). V gave up 5 bases and J gave up 6 bases, with 14 bases separating them. The CDR3 is 13 amino acids. The germline V gene encodes CDR1 PRHDT and CDR2 FYEKMQ (reference sequence). CDR3 coding DNA: TGTGCCAGCAGCCTAGTGGCTAGGGGCGAGCAGTACTTC. Translation: CASSLVARGEQYF.

This clone was picked up one time. The J gene is TRBJ1-5, the V gene TRBV6-5; TRBD1 is a possible D gene (6 bases). Trimming shortened V by 7 bases and J by 3 bases, and 10 bases separated the two germline ends. Germline-derived CDR1 and CDR2 are MNHEY and SVGAGI. This CDR3 region has 13 residues. The CDR3 here is CASKTGFNQPQHF. The CDR3 nucleotides read TGTGCCAGCAAGACAGGCTTCAATCAGCCCCAGCATTTT.

V and J are TRBV27 and TRBJ1-2; perhaps TRBD1 as D (6 bases). The CDR3 contains 15 residues. V dropped 2 bases and J dropped 8 bases, with 18 bases sitting between them. Per the germline V gene, CDR1 is MNHEY and CDR2 is SMNVEV (reference sequence). The CDR3 loop is CASSLSPGQLIGYTF. Here the CDR3 DNA reads TGTGCCAGCAGTTTAAGTCCCGGACAGCTTATCGGCTACACCTTC.

The V gene is TRBV11-3, the J gene TRBJ2-1; 7 bases agree with TRBD2. The CDR3 has 12 amino acids. Germline V gene data show CDR1 as SGHNT and CDR2 as YENEEA. V gave up 4 bases and J gave up 12 bases; unmatched junction bases: 6. The DNA of the CDR3 is TGTGCCAGCAGCTCCCAGACTAGCAGGCAGTTCTTC. Its translation: CASSSQTSRQFF.

V usage is TRBV2 and J usage is TRBJ2-5; TRBD2 matches 10 bases. Germline assignment: CDR1 SNHLY and CDR2 FYNNEI. The CDR3 consists of 15 residues. Trimming cost V 2 bases and J 14 bases; bases outside gene matches: 14. CDR3 DNA sequence: TGTGCCAGCAGTGAAAGGACTAGCGGTTACCAAGCTCCCTACTTC. Its translation: CASSERTSGYQAPYF.

The CDR3 DNA reads TGTGCCAGCACTCTGGGGGGTGGGACAGTCCTTAGGTATGGCTACACCTTC. Translation: CASTLGGGTVLRYGYTF. This chain uses TRBV28 with TRBJ1-2; 7 bases are a match to TRBD1. Trimming cost V 7 bases and J 5 bases; bases outside gene matches: 19. CDR1 and CDR2 (germline): MDHEN, SYDVKM. The CDR3 runs to 17 residues.

The V gene is TRBV29-1, the J gene TRBJ2-7, with 10 bases aligning to TRBD1. The CDR3 is 15 amino acids. The germline V gene has CDR1 SQVTM and CDR2 ANQGSEA. V shed 4 bases and J 2 bases; nucleotides not matched to a gene: 8. The CDR3: CSVAPTGGEPYEQYF. CDR3 coding DNA: TGCAGCGTTGCCCCGACAGGGGGCGAGCCCTACGAGCAGTACTTC.